A single sample gave rise to the 5 T cell receptor beta chains below, sequenced in a study of monozygotic twins with cystic fibrosis. Using immunoSEQ multiplex PCR, the repertoire was profiled, and TCRdb retains in-frame clones only, with some absent. The table includes about 22,000 clones, 97% detected once. The sequencing sample was made of blood. The source is a girl aged 5-17 years with cystic fibrosis.

The CDR3 sequence: CASSSSGTTYEQYF. CDR3 DNA sequence: TGTGCCAGCAGCTCTAGCGGAACCACCTACGAGCAGTACTTC. J is TRBJ2-7 and V is TRBV7-2; 7 positions match TRBD2. Germline loops: CDR1 SGHTA, CDR2 FQGNSA. J gave up 2 bases and V 4 bases, and 5 bases lay outside the gene matches. The length of the CDR3 is 14 residues. Together with reference TRBV7-2 and TRBJ2-7, the CDR3 gives the full variable domain: GAGVSQSPSNKVTEKGKDVELRCDPISGHTALYWYRQSLGQGLEFLIYFQGNSAPDKSGLPSDRFSAERTGGSVSTLTIQRTQQEDSAVYLCASSSSGTTYEQYFGPGTRLTVT.

The V gene is TRBV10-3, the J gene TRBJ1-2; 8 bases match TRBD1. The CDR3 totals 16 residues. The germline V gene encodes CDR1 ENHRY and CDR2 SYGVKD. Unmatched junction bases numbered 6, after V lost 0 bases and J lost 3 bases. The CDR3 here is CAISESWTGKDYGYTF. The DNA for the CDR3 is TGTGCCATCAGTGAGTCGTGGACAGGGAAGGACTATGGCTACACCTTC.

This clone has a single count. The chain has TRBV7-6 and TRBJ2-2; TRBD1 matches 10 bases. J lost 4 bases, V lost 0 bases, and 5 bases had no gene match. This CDR3 spans 17 amino acids. Looked up from germline, CDR1 is SGHVS and CDR2 is FNYEAQ. The CDR3 is CASSLAWTGGSTGELFF. CDR3 DNA sequence: TGTGCCAGCAGCTTAGCGTGGACAGGGGGAAGCACCGGGGAGCTGTTTTTT.

V is TRBV6-1 and J is TRBJ2-4; 11 bases align to TRBD2. V shed 7 bases, J shed 6 bases, and the junction held 8 bases outside the gene matches. The V gene's germline CDR1 is MNHNS and CDR2 SASEGT. CDR3 length equals 15 residues. CDR3 nucleotide sequence: TGTGCCAGCATAGCGGGAGGGCCGTTTTCAAACATTCAGTACTTC. Translated: CASIAGGPFSNIQYF.

The chain joins TRBV4-3 to TRBJ1-4; 7 bases map to TRBD1. Losses at the gene ends were 1 base for V and 4 bases for J; bases not matched to a gene: 6. The CDR3 has 16 residues. CDR1 LGHNA and CDR2 YSLEER come from the germline V gene. The CDR3 sequence is CASSQADRVINEKLFF. CDR3 nucleotide sequence: TGCGCCAGCAGCCAAGCTGACAGGGTGATTAATGAAAAACTGTTTTTT.